Sequencing of this T cell receptor beta chain was carried out in a study of blood T cell repertoires in COVID-19. Overall study context: Material from acute and convalescent COVID-19 was sourced from the United States, Italy and Spain. T cells, B-cell-depleted T cells, or PBMCs supplied cDNA or gDNA.

Methods used by the authors: Counts of nucleated cells, estimated from reference gene primer amplification, were obtained. Sequencing used immunoSEQ multiplex PCR; TCRdb keeps in-frame clones, though not all of them. V and J calls and clone size come straight from that table; D and trimming were deduced from the DNA. This sample has under 350,000 clones, with 70% to 90% found just once. This clone came up a few times. The source material was peripheral blood. The TCR comes from a man in his 70s with acute or convalescent COVID-19.

This CDR3 reads CASSDRRGPSDEQFF. DNA of the CDR3: TGTGCCAGCAGCGACCGGCGGGGACCCTCCGATGAGCAGTTCTTC. The chain combines TRBV7-8 with TRBJ2-1; D possibly corresponds to TRBD2 (6 bases). This CDR3 is built from 15 residues. The germline CDR1 and CDR2 sequences are SGHVS and FQNEAQ. Deletions cut 5 bases from V and 8 bases from J, with 19 bases between. Full variable domain (rest looked up from reference TRBV7-8 and TRBJ2-1): GAGVSQSPRYKVAKRGQDVALRCDPISGHVSLFWYQQALGQGPEFLTYFQNEAQLDKSGLPSDRFFAERPEGSVSTLKIQRTQQEDSAVYLCASSDRRGPSDEQFFGPGTRLTVL.